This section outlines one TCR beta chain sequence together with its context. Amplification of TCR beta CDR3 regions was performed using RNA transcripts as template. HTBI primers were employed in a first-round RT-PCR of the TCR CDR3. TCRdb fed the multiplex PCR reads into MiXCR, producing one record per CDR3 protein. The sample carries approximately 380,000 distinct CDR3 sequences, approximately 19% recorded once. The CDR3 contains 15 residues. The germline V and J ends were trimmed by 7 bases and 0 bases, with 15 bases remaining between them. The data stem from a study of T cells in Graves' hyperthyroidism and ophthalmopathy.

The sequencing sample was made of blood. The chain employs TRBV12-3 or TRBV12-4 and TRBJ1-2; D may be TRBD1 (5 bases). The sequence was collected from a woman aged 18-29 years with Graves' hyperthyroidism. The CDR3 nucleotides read TGTGCCAGCACTTACACCGACAGAGCTAACTATGGCTACACCTTC. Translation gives CASTYTDRANYGYTF.